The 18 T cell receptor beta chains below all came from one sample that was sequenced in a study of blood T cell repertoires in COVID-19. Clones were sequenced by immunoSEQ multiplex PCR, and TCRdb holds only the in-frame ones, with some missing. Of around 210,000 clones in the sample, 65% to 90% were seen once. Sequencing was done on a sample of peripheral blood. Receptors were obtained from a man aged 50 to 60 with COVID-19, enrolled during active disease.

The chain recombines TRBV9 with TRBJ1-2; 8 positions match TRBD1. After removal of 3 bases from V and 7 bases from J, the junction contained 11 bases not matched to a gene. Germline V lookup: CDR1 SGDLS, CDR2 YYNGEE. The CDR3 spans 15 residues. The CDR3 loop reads CASSGGQGGEGGYTF. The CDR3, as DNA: TGTGCCAGCAGCGGCGGACAGGGAGGGGAGGGTGGCTACACCTTC.

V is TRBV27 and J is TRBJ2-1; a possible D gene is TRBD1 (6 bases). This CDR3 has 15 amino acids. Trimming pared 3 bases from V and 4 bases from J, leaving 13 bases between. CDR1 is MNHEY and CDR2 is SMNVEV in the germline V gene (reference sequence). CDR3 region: CASSFLTRGYNEQFF. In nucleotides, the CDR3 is TGTGCCAGCAGTTTCCTTACCAGGGGTTACAATGAGCAGTTCTTC.

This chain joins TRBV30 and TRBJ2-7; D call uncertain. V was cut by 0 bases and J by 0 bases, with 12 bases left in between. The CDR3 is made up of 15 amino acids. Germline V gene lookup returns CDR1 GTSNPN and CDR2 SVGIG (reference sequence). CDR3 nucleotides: TGTGCCTGGAGTGTACGTGAAAGGAGCTCCTACGAGCAGTACTTC. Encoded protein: CAWSVRERSSYEQYF.

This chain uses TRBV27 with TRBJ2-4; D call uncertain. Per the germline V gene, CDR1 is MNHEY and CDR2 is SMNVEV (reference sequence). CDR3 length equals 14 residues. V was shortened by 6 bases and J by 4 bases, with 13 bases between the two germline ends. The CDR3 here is CASRKDLVKNIQYF. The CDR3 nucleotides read TGTGCCAGCAGAAAAGACCTAGTAAAAAACATTCAGTACTTC.

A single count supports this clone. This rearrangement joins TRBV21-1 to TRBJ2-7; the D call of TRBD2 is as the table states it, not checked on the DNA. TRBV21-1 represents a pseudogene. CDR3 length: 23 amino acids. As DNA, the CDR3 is TGTGCCAGCAGCACCCCCCCGGAGGTCTACAAAGTCGTATCTCCTTGGGGGGTCTACGAGCAGTACTTC. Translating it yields CASSTPPEVYKVVSPWGVYEQYF.

The CDR3 spells CASSQVGANTQYF. CDR3 sequence (DNA): TGTGCCAGCAGCCAGGTGGGCGCGAATACGCAGTATTTT. The chain joins TRBV14 to TRBJ2-3, with D uncertain. The CDR3 spans 13 residues. Looked up from germline, CDR1 is SGHDN and CDR2 is FVKESK. V lost 3 bases to trimming and J lost 7 bases, with 11 bases between them.

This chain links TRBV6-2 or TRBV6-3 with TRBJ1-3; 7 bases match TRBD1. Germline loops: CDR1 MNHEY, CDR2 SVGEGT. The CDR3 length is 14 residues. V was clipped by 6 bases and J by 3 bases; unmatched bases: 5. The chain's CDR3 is CASSRGQFGNTIYF. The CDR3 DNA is TGTGCCAGCAGCCGGGGACAGTTTGGAAACACCATATATTTT.

The CDR3: CASSPAGTASYEQYF. Written as DNA, the CDR3 is TGCGCCAGCAGCCCGGCCGGGACAGCATCCTACGAGCAGTACTTC. The chain uses TRBV4-1 and TRBJ2-7, with 7 bases identical to TRBD1. This CDR3 region has 15 residues. Unmatched junction bases numbered 7, after V lost 4 bases and J lost 1 base. Germline V gives CDR1 MGHRA, CDR2 YSYEKL.

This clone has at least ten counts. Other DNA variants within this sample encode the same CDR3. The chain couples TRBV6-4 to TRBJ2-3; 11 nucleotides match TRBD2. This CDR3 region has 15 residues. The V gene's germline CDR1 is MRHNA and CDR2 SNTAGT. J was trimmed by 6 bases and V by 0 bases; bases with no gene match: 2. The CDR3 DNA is TGTGCCAGCAGTGACTCTAGCGGGGGGGCCGATACGCAGTATTTT. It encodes CASSDSSGGADTQYF.

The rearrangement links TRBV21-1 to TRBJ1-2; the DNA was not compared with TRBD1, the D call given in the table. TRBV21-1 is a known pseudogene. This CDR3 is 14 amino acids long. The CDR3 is CASGKTGGLYGYTF. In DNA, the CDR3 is TGTGCCAGCGGAAAGACAGGGGGACTGTATGGCTACACCTTC.

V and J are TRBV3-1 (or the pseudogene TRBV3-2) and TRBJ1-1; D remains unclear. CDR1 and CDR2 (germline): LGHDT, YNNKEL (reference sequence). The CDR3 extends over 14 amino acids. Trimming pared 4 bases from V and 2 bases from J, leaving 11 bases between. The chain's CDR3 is CASSRRFTNTEAFF. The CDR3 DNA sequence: TGTGCCAGCAGCCGGCGGTTTACAAACACTGAAGCTTTCTTT.

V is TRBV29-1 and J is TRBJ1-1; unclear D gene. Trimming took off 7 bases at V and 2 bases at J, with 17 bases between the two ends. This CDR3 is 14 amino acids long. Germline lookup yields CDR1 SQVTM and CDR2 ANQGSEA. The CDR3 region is CSAQHLRSNTEAFF. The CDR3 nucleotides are TGCAGCGCCCAACACCTTAGGAGCAACACTGAAGCTTTCTTT.

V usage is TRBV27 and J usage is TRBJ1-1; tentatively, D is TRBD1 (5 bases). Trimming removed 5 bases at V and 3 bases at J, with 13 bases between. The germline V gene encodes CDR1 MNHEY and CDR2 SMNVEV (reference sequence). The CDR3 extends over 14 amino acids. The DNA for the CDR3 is TGTGCCAGCAGTCTATACCGGGGGTACACTGAAGCTTTCTTT. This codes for CASSLYRGYTEAFF.

The CDR3 protein is CASSLLKHRGYTF. CDR3 nucleotide sequence: TGTGCCAGCAGCTTGTTGAAACATCGTGGCTACACCTTC. The gene calls are TRBV5-5 and TRBJ1-2; no clear D. The CDR3 is 13 amino acids. In germline, CDR1 is SGHKS, CDR2 YYEKEE (reference sequence). With 1 base removed from V and 7 bases from J, the gap between germline ends came to 11 bases.

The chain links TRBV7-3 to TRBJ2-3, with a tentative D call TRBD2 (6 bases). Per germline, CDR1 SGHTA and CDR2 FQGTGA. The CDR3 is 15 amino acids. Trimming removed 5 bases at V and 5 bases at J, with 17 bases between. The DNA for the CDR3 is TGTGCCAGCAGCCCACGGGGGTTTGGTGGAGATACGCAGTATTTT. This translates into CASSPRGFGGDTQYF.

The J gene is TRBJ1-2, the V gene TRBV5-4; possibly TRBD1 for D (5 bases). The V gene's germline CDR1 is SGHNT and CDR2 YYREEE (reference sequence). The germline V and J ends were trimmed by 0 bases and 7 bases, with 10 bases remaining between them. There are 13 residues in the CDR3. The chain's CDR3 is CASSLVGAGGYTF. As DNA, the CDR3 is TGTGCCAGCAGCTTGGTTGGGGCTGGTGGCTACACCTTC. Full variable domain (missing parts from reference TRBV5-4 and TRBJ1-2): ETGVTQSPTHLIKTRGQQVTLRCSSQSGHNTVSWYQQALGQGPQFIFQYYREEENGRGNFPPRFSGLQFPNYSSELNVNALELDDSALYLCASSLVGAGGYTFGSGTRLTVV.

CDR3 coding DNA: TGCGCCAGCAGCCAATCAGCGGGGGGGCCCTACGAGCAGTACTTC. It codes for CASSQSAGGPYEQYF. The V gene is TRBV4-1, the J gene TRBJ2-7; TRBD2 aligns across 10 bases. Germline V gives CDR1 MGHRA, CDR2 YSYEKL. The CDR3 length is 15 residues. Losses at the gene ends were 2 bases for V and 2 bases for J; bases not matched to a gene: 3.

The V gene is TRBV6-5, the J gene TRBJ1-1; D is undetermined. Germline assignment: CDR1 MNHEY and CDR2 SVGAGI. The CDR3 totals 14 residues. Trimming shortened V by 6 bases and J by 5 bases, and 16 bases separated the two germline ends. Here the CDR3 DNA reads TGTGCCAGCAGCCCGGACTATGGGAAGACTGAAGCTTTCTTT. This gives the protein CASSPDYGKTEAFF.